A selection of T cell receptor beta chains follows, all from one sample in a study of molecular identifiers for immune sequencing clone quantification. TCRdb passed the PCR reads through MiXCR, listing each CDR3 protein once. The table has 85,000 to 130,000 distinct CDR3 sequences, 36% seen once. The sequenced material came from naive CD8+ T cells from blood, with Jurkat cell RNA spiked in. The receptors derive from a human donor in good health. Some libraries in this study had Jurkat cell RNA spiked in. Both conserved end residues are part of each CDR3. The D gene is left open where the match is weak. Clone size is given for some rows only: seen once, a few or many times, or a class if the clone is expanded.

clone_size,d_call,j_call,v_call,cdr3_aa,cdr3_nt
many,-,TRBJ1-5,TRBV4-2,CASSLQTTSNQPQHF,TGTGCCAGCAGCCTACAGACAACCTCAAATCAGCCCCAGCATTTT
few,TRBD1,TRBJ2-5,TRBV20-1,CSGGTGSETQYF,TGCAGTGGGGGGACAGGTAGCGAGACCCAGTACTTC
-,-,TRBJ2-7,TRBV28,CASSFTVEQYF,TGTGCCAGCAGTTTCACCGTGGAGCAGTACTTC
once,-,TRBJ2-5,TRBV25-1,CASGELGDLQESQYF,TGTGCCAGCGGTGAACTTGGAGACCTACAAGAGTCCCAGTACTTC
-,-,TRBJ2-3,TRBV20-1,CSAPLGSTDTQYF,TGCAGTGCCCCTCTTGGTAGCACAGATACGCAGTATTTT
few,-,TRBJ2-5,TRBV28,CASSIVPVETQYF,TGTGCCAGCAGTATAGTCCCCGTAGAGACCCAGTACTTC
few,TRBD2,TRBJ2-1,TRBV15,CATSTGPLTSGRVNEQFF,TGTGCCACCAGCACCGGCCCGTTAACTAGCGGGAGAGTAAATGAGCAGTTCTTC
-,-,TRBJ2-7,TRBV11-2,CASSLGSLEQYF,TGTGCCAGCAGCTTAGGCTCTCTCGAGCAGTACTTC
many,-,TRBJ2-2,TRBV5-1,CASSLVSIFSGELFF,TGCGCCAGCAGCTTGGTGTCCATTTTTTCCGGGGAGCTGTTTTTT
few,-,TRBJ1-1,TRBV28,CASSPTWYTEAFF,TGTGCCAGCAGCCCCACTTGGTACACTGAAGCTTTCTTT
few,TRBD2,TRBJ2-7,TRBV6-5,CASSESGSGYEQYF,TGTGCCAGCAGTGAGAGCGGGAGCGGTTACGAGCAGTACTTC